This is a list of T cell receptor beta chains from one sample in a study of shared clonotypes between healthy human individuals. Clones were read by immunoSEQ multiplex PCR, and TCRdb kept only the in-frame ones, dropping some. The sample yields hundreds of thousands of clones, roughly 77% seen once. What was sequenced was PBMCs. The receptors come from a woman aged 40 to 50 in good health. Some clones in this sample may be carry-over from other donors' samples. CDR3s include the opening cysteine and the closing phenylalanine or tryptophan. Each record gives: V gene, J gene, clone size, D gene, CDR3 protein, CDR3 DNA. A D gene is named only where the DNA matches it firmly. A clone size is listed for some rows: how often the clone was seen (once, few, many), or a class if it is expanded.

>TRBV5-6|TRBJ2-1|-|TRBD2
CASSLLGLAGGAANEQFF
TGTGCCAGCAGCTTGTTGGGTTTAGCGGGAGGTGCGGCCAATGAGCAGTTCTTC
>TRBV10-3|TRBJ2-7|once|-
CAISPGGYEQYF
TGTGCCATCAGCCCTGGGGGCTACGAGCAGTACTTC
>TRBV30|TRBJ2-7|-|-
CAWSALDEQYF
TGTGCCTGGAGTGCTTTGGACGAGCAGTACTTC
>TRBV5-1|TRBJ2-7|-|TRBD1
CASSDPTGMYYEQYF
TGCGCCAGCAGCGACCCGACAGGGATGTACTACGAGCAGTACTTC
>TRBV9|TRBJ2-2|-|-
CASSPRGGTNTGELFF
TGTGCCAGCAGCCCCCGGGGTGGGACGAACACCGGGGAGCTGTTTTTT
>TRBV28|TRBJ2-7|-|-
CASSLVGDFYEQYF
TGTGCCAGCAGTTTAGTGGGGGATTTCTACGAGCAGTACTTC
>TRBV5-6|TRBJ2-5|-|-
CASSLVSVEETQYF
TGTGCCAGCAGCTTGGTATCCGTCGAGGAGACCCAGTACTTC
>TRBV6-1|TRBJ2-7|-|TRBD2
CASSRTSDWKYEQYF
TGTGCCAGCTCTAGGACTAGCGATTGGAAGTACGAGCAGTACTTC
>TRBV7-9|TRBJ1-2|few|TRBD1
CATDRSYGYTF
TGTGCCACGGACAGGAGCTATGGCTACACCTTC
>TRBV18|TRBJ1-1|-|-
CASSRPTGAEAFF
TGTGCCAGCTCGCGTCCCACAGGCGCTGAAGCTTTCTTT
>TRBV7-9|TRBJ1-2|once|-
CASSRTDYGYTF
TGTGCCAGCAGCCGGACAGACTATGGCTACACCTTC
>TRBV13|TRBJ2-2|-|-
CASSLGQDTGELFF
TGTGCCAGCAGCTTAGGACAGGATACCGGGGAGCTGTTTTTT
>TRBV30|TRBJ2-7|few|-
CAWSVLGAPYEQYF
TGTGCCTGGAGTGTACTGGGCGCTCCCTACGAGCAGTACTTC
>TRBV18|TRBJ2-1|-|TRBD1
CASSSRTGGSNEQFF
TGTGCCAGCTCATCACGGACAGGGGGATCCAATGAGCAGTTCTTC
>TRBV2|TRBJ1-2|-|-
CASSERTNYGYTF
TGTGCCAGCAGTGAACGCACAAACTATGGCTACACCTTC
>TRBV27|TRBJ1-1|once|-
CASSPFPSRDGSFLAEAFF
TGTGCCAGCAGTCCCTTCCCCAGCAGGGATGGATCGTTTCTGGCTGAAGCTTTCTTT
>TRBV7-2|TRBJ2-3|-|TRBD2
CASSFSGGADTQYF
TGTGCCAGCAGCTTCTCGGGAGGCGCAGATACGCAGTATTTT
>TRBV14|TRBJ1-1|-|-
CASSLAPLGHSKAFF
TGTGCCAGCAGCCTCGCCCCCTTGGGACATTCGAAAGCTTTCTTT
>TRBV4-2|TRBJ2-7|-|TRBD2
CASSRDSGTHYEQYF
TGTGCCAGCAGCCGGGATAGCGGGACCCACTACGAGCAGTACTTC
>TRBV7-2|TRBJ2-7|-|TRBD2
CASSTGTSGRWTYEQYF
TGTGCCAGCAGCACCGGGACTAGCGGGAGGTGGACCTACGAGCAGTACTTC
>TRBV28|TRBJ1-2|-|-
CASSLSGSGYTF
TGTGCCAGCAGTTTATCTGGGAGCGGCTACACCTTC
>TRBV4-3|TRBJ2-2|many|-
CASSQERGPHGELFF
TGCGCCAGCAGCCAAGAACGGGGGCCCCACGGGGAGCTGTTTTTT
>TRBV11-2|TRBJ2-7|once|-
CASTDRFPYEQYF
TGTGCCAGCACTGACAGGTTCCCCTACGAGCAGTACTTC
>TRBV6-4|TRBJ2-1|few|-
CASSEGPHNEQFF
TGTGCCAGCAGTGAAGGGCCTCACAATGAGCAGTTCTTC
>TRBV15|TRBJ2-7|-|TRBD2
CATSSVLAYEQYF
TGTGCCACCAGCAGCGTACTAGCGTACGAGCAGTACTTC
>TRBV5-1|TRBJ2-1|-|TRBD1
CASSLGGTGTYNEQFF
TGCGCCAGCAGCTTGGGCGGGACAGGGACCTACAATGAGCAGTTCTTC
>TRBV11-1|TRBJ2-2|-|-
CASSLRWNTGELFF
TGTGCCAGCAGCTTACGATGGAACACCGGGGAGCTGTTTTTT
>TRBV10-3|TRBJ1-4|-|-
CAISAGGGTNEKLFF
TGTGCCATCAGTGCGGGGGGGGGAACTAATGAAAAACTGTTTTTT
>TRBV15|TRBJ2-5|few|-
CATSRDPGQETQYF
TGTGCCACCAGCAGAGATCCCGGGCAAGAGACCCAGTACTTC
>TRBV9|TRBJ2-2|-|TRBD1
CASSFRQGRPKNTGELFF
TGTGCCAGCAGCTTCCGACAGGGGCGGCCGAAAAACACCGGGGAGCTGTTTTTT
>TRBV28|TRBJ2-7|-|TRBD2
CASSHRLTSGSYEQYF
TGTGCCAGCAGTCACCGTTTGACTAGCGGGAGCTACGAGCAGTACTTC
>TRBV27|TRBJ2-2|-|-
CASRASGELFF
TGTGCCAGCAGGGCCTCGGGGGAGCTGTTTTTT
>TRBV28|TRBJ2-2|-|TRBD1
CASRKGQYGELFF
TGTGCCAGCAGGAAGGGACAGTACGGGGAGCTGTTTTTT
>TRBV6-4|TRBJ2-1|-|TRBD2
CASTPTSGSSNEQFF
TGTGCCAGCACTCCGACTAGCGGGAGTAGTAATGAGCAGTTCTTC
>TRBV29-1|TRBJ2-4|-|-
CSVEVDGTRNIQYF
TGCAGCGTTGAAGTCGACGGGACCAGAAACATTCAGTACTTC
>TRBV28|TRBJ1-2|-|TRBD1
CASDRATGGYTF
TGTGCCTCGGACAGGGCCACTGGTGGCTACACCTTC
>TRBV5-4|TRBJ2-7|-|-
CASSRRDSSSYEQYF
TGTGCCAGCAGCCGACGGGACTCCAGCTCCTACGAGCAGTACTTC
>TRBV4-2|TRBJ2-7|-|-
CASSQDGTAGQQYF
TGTGCCAGCAGCCAGGACGGGACCGCGGGACAGCAGTACTTC
>TRBV2|TRBJ2-7|-|-
CASSLGGGLEQYF
TGTGCCAGCAGTCTGGGTGGGGGCCTCGAGCAGTACTTC
>TRBV29-1|TRBJ1-2|-|TRBD1
CSVGLGQWGGYTF
TGCAGCGTTGGGCTGGGACAGTGGGGTGGCTACACCTTC
>TRBV15|TRBJ1-3|-|-
CATSRSGTTFSGNTIYF
TGTGCCACCAGCAGATCCGGGACAACCTTCTCTGGAAACACCATATATTTT